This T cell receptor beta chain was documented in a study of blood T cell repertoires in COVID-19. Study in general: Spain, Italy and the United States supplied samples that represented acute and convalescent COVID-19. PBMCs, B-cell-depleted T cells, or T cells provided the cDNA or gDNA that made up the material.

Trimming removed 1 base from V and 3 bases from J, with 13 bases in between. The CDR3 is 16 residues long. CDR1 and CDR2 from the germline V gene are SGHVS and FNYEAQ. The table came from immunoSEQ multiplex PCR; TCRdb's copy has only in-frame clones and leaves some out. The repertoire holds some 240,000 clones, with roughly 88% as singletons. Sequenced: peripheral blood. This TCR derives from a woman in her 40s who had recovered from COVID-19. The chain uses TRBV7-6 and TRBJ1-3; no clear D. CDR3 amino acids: CASSLVGGRSGNTIYF. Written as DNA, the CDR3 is TGTGCCAGCAGCTTAGTCGGCGGGCGGAGTGGAAACACCATATATTTT. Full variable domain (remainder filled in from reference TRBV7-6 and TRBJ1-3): GAGVSQSPRYKVTKRGQDVALRCDPISGHVSLYWYRQALGQGPEFLTYFNYEAQQDKSGLPNDRFSAERPEGSISTLTIQRTEQRDSAMYRCASSLVGGRSGNTIYFGEGSWLTVV.